This TCR beta chain was sequenced during a study of naive and memory T cell subsets. Study-wide results and limits: TCR transcript changes with activation or differentiation may affect this RNA method.

This clonotype showed up just a few times. Its antigen is not known. The SP2 primer and nested alpha and beta constant region primers amplified ligated cDNA in four rounds. Blood and skin TCR RNA was reverse transcribed with alpha and beta constant primers. MiXCR, run by TCRdb on the 5' RACE reads, gives a single entry per CDR3 protein. The table includes roughly 56,000 distinct CDR3 sequences, over 7% detected once. The CDR3 extends over 15 amino acids. CDR1 SNHLY and CDR2 FYNNEI come from the germline V gene. V was clipped by 2 bases and J by 9 bases, with 17 bases between them. An oligonucleotide containing a UMI was ligated to the 3' end of TCR cDNA.

The chain employs TRBV2 and TRBJ1-5; D is undetermined. The sequence was collected from a male donor in good health. Here the CDR3 reads CASSELVTLVGPQHF. For the CDR3, the DNA is TGTGCCAGCAGTGAATTGGTCACGCTGGTGGGGCCCCAGCATTTT.